Following are 14 T cell receptor beta chains from one sample sequenced in a study of read filtering for tumor transcriptome and immune sequencing. The library was built from roughly 400 ng RNA with molecular barcoded adaptors for alpha/delta and beta/gamma chains. TCRdb independently ran MiXCR on the reads; one entry per CDR3 protein. This repertoire shows over 50,000 distinct CDR3 sequences, roughly 19% found once; its top ten account for about a tenth. The specimen was a population of CD138-negative cells sorted from bone marrow. The receptors come from a donor at least 40 years old with multiple myeloma.

This clonotype was seen only a few times. V is TRBV5-1 and J is TRBJ2-7; D call uncertain. CDR1 and CDR2 from the germline V gene are SGHRS and YFSETQ. The ends were cut back, 0 bases at V and 1 base at J, with 14 bases in the middle. CDR3 length: 16 amino acids. CDR3 DNA sequence: TGCGCCAGCAGCTTGGGCCTGCCAACGTCGTCCTACGAGCAGTACTTC. This codes for CASSLGLPTSSYEQYF. The variable domain in full, completed from reference TRBV5-1 and TRBJ2-7, reads KAGVTQTPRYLIKTRGQQVTLSCSPISGHRSVSWYQQTPGQGLQFLFEYFSETQRNKGNFPGRFSGRQFSNSRSEMNVSTLELGDSALYLCASSLGLPTSSYEQYFGPGTRLTVT.

This clonotype appeared many times. The gene calls are TRBV5-1 and TRBJ2-3; D is unclear. This CDR3 has 14 amino acids. Germline V lookup: CDR1 SGHRS, CDR2 YFSETQ. V gave up 4 bases and J gave up 6 bases, with 15 bases separating them. The CDR3 spells CASSPSTSLDTQYF. As DNA, the CDR3 is TGCGCCAGCAGCCCGTCGACAAGTTTGGATACGCAGTATTTT.

The V call is TRBV4-1, the J call TRBJ2-3; either TRBD1 or TRBD2 may fit D (5 bases each). From germline, CDR1 is MGHRA and CDR2 YSYEKL. V was pared by 8 bases and J by 0 bases, with 12 bases between. CDR3 length: 14 residues. This chain's CDR3 is CASSGEGSTDTQYF. CDR3 nucleotides: TGCGCCAGCTCAGGCGAGGGGAGCACAGATACGCAGTATTTT.

Turning to this clonotype: A much larger clonotype is one base distant, so this may be a read error. This chain links TRBV18 with TRBJ1-6, with 10 bases lining up with TRBD1. Germline V gives CDR1 KGHSH, CDR2 LQKENI. With 6 bases clipped from V and 10 bases from J, the junction kept 9 bases outside the gene matches. The CDR3 runs to 15 residues. The CDR3 spells CASSYGTGVFSPLHF. The CDR3 DNA reads TGTGCCAGCTCGTACGGGACAGGGGTGTTCTCACCCCTCCACTTT. The whole variable domain, remainder taken from reference TRBV18 and TRBJ1-6, is NAGVMQNPRHLVRRRGQEARLRCSPMKGHSHVYWYRQLPEEGLKFMVYLQKENIIDESGMPKERFSAEFPKEGPSILRIQQVVRGDSAAYFCASSYGTGVFSPLHFGNGTRLTVT.

This clonotype was seen ten or more times. This chain joins TRBV5-6 and TRBJ2-7, with TRBD2 matching 14 bases. This CDR3 contains 17 residues. The V segment lost 5 bases and the J segment 0 bases; nucleotides outside the gene matches: 7. Germline CDR1 SGHDT, CDR2 YYEEEE. This CDR3 is CASRRLAGGLLSYEQYF. The CDR3 DNA reads TGTGCCAGCAGACGACTAGCGGGGGGGCTCCTCTCCTACGAGCAGTACTTC.

This clonotype was detected many times. The V gene is TRBV11-2, the J gene TRBJ2-7; D possibly corresponds to TRBD2 (6 bases). Trimming pared 3 bases from V and 1 base from J, leaving 13 bases between. The CDR3 runs to 15 residues. Germline CDR1 reads SGHAT; CDR2 reads FQNNGV. The CDR3 sequence: CASSLGTYASYEQYF. CDR3 in DNA: TGTGCCAGCAGCTTGGGGACTTACGCGTCCTACGAGCAGTACTTC.

This clonotype occurred many times. The rearrangement uses TRBV7-8 and TRBJ2-1; D remains unclear. The CDR3 sequence is 13 residues long. Trimming stripped 0 bases from V and 6 bases from J, with 6 bases between. Germline assignment: CDR1 SGHVS and CDR2 FQNEAQ. The CDR3: CASSLASTNEQFF. The CDR3 DNA follows: TGTGCCAGCAGCTTAGCCAGTACCAATGAGCAGTTCTTC.

Concerning this clonotype itself: At one end, the junction sequence differs from germline, possibly due to a read error. This chain links TRBV7-3 with TRBJ2-2; D possibly corresponds to TRBD2 (6 bases). The CDR3 totals 18 residues. CDR1 is SGHTA, CDR2 FQGTGA, per germline. CDR3 loop: CASSLTLLRGANTRELFF. The CDR3 DNA reads TGTGCCAGCAGCTTAACGCTTCTTCGCGGGGCCAACACCAGGGAGCTGTTTTTT.

The table lists this clonotype with many counts. The chain combines TRBV7-3 with TRBJ2-2; D not certain. The CDR3 runs to 15 residues. Trimming removed 2 bases at V and 5 bases at J, with 12 bases between. CDR1 is SGHTA, CDR2 FQGTGA, per germline. The chain's CDR3 is CASSLSPGMTGELFF. Written as DNA, the CDR3 is TGTGCCAGCAGCTTATCTCCGGGTATGACCGGGGAGCTGTTTTTT.

This clonotype was seen at least ten times. The gene calls are TRBV20-1 and TRBJ2-3, with 12 bases that match TRBD2. Looked up from germline, CDR1 is DFQATT and CDR2 is SNEGSKA (reference sequence). This CDR3 region has 15 residues. V was pared by 5 bases and J by 4 bases, with 7 bases of the junction left unmatched. The CDR3 reads CSAYRLAGVSDTQYF. The CDR3 nucleotides are TGCAGTGCTTATCGACTAGCGGGAGTCTCAGATACGCAGTATTTT.

This clonotype has at least ten counts. The chain combines TRBV18 with TRBJ1-1; D unclear. The CDR3 consists of 12 residues. V was trimmed by 5 bases and J by 2 bases, leaving 6 bases between them. In germline, CDR1 is KGHSH, CDR2 LQKENI. CDR3 protein: CASSRPNTEAFF. Written as DNA, the CDR3 is TGTGCCAGCTCAAGACCCAACACTGAAGCTTTCTTT.

This clonotype has ten or more counts. The genes are TRBV28 and TRBJ2-1; D is ambiguous. The germline V gene has CDR1 MDHEN and CDR2 SYDVKM. Trimming left V 2 bases short and J 2 bases short, with 13 bases between. The CDR3 totals 16 residues. The CDR3 DNA sequence: TGTGCCAGCAGTTTAGGGGTGCAACGGCCCTACAATGAGCAGTTCTTC. Encoded protein: CASSLGVQRPYNEQFF.

This clonotype was seen just once. The rearrangement uses TRBV29-1 and TRBJ2-7; TRBD2 is a possible D gene (5 bases). V lost 4 bases and J 2 bases, leaving 18 bases between the germline ends. This CDR3 comprises 15 residues. Germline V gene lookup returns CDR1 SQVTM and CDR2 ANQGSEA. In DNA, the CDR3 is TGCAGCGTTGGGACCCGGGAAGAAGCACCCTACGAGCAGTACTTC. Translating it yields CSVGTREEAPYEQYF.

As regards this clonotype: A much larger clone lies one base from this, so it may be a read error. The conserved phenylalanine or tryptophan normally closing the CDR3 is absent here, so this likely arose from a read error. This chain uses TRBV6-2 or TRBV6-3 with TRBJ2-3; TRBD1 agrees at 7 bases. The V gene's germline CDR1 is MNHEY and CDR2 SVGEGT. The J segment lost 8 bases and the V segment lost 6 bases, leaving 5 bases of the junction unmatched. The CDR3 extends over 12 amino acids. This CDR3 is CASRPGGATQYS. CDR3 DNA: TGTGCCAGCAGACCAGGGGGAGCTACGCAGTATTCT.